What follows are 24 T cell receptor beta chains derived from one specimen sequenced in a study of T-cell reconstitution after alpha-beta-depleted transplantation in children. Using unique molecular identifiers, the investigators prepared the TCRbeta library. TCRdb used MiXCR to reprocess the PCR reads, holding one entry per CDR3 protein. Of over 550,000 distinct CDR3 sequences in the sample, 8% to 11% were seen once. This material consisted of PBMCs from the stem cell graft donor, taken from the stem cell graft. The receptors were gathered from a human donor who donated a stem cell graft to a child with acute myeloid leukemia.

The chain has TRBV5-4 and TRBJ1-6, with no clear D. The CDR3 loop spans 14 amino acids. V was cut by 3 bases and J by 5 bases, with 9 bases left in between. CDR1 is SGHNT and CDR2 is YYREEE in the germline V gene (reference sequence). CDR3 protein: CASSSPTDNSPLHF. Here the CDR3 DNA reads TGTGCCAGCAGCTCGCCGACCGATAATTCACCCCTCCACTTT.

This chain links TRBV6-2 or TRBV6-3 with TRBJ2-1; the match to TRBD2 covers 10 bases. CDR1 is MNHEY and CDR2 is SVGEGT in the germline V gene. The CDR3 has 16 amino acids. V gave up 7 bases and J gave up 7 bases; unmatched junction bases: 13. CDR3 region: CASTPILAGAGNEQFF. CDR3 in DNA: TGTGCCAGCACCCCAATCCTAGCGGGAGCGGGTAATGAGCAGTTCTTC.

The CDR3 region has the DNA TGCAGTGCCTCCCGGACAGGGCGGATGGCGGGATCTAACATTCAGTACTTC. The encoded protein is CSASRTGRMAGSNIQYF. The rearrangement links TRBV20-1 to TRBJ2-4; 8 bases are a match to TRBD1. J lost 7 bases, V lost 6 bases, and 20 bases had no gene match. This CDR3 has 17 residues. The germline V gene has CDR1 DFQATT and CDR2 SNEGSKA (reference sequence).

The V gene is TRBV29-1, the J gene TRBJ2-1, with D perhaps matching TRBD1 (6 bases). Germline V gives CDR1 SQVTM, CDR2 ANQGSEA. Trimming took off 0 bases at V and 4 bases at J, with 13 bases between the two ends. The CDR3 is 15 residues long. Here the CDR3 DNA reads TGCAGCGTTGAAGATGACAGGCCCAAGTACAATGAGCAGTTCTTC. It yields the protein CSVEDDRPKYNEQFF.

Only a few counts were recorded for this clonotype. The chain recombines TRBV20-1 with TRBJ2-3; D is perhaps TRBD1 or TRBD2 (5 bases each). There are 15 residues in the CDR3. Deletions cut 6 bases from V and 4 bases from J, with 20 bases between. The germline V gene has CDR1 DFQATT and CDR2 SNEGSKA (reference sequence). CDR3 amino acids: CSALDQTEGPDTQYF. The CDR3 DNA reads TGCAGTGCCTTAGATCAGACTGAGGGGCCAGATACGCAGTATTTT.

This clonotype came up many times. This chain joins TRBV20-1 and TRBJ2-5; 8 bases are shared with TRBD2. Germline values: CDR1 DFQATT, CDR2 SNEGSKA (reference sequence). CDR3 length: 16 residues. The J segment lost 0 bases and the V segment lost 0 bases, leaving 6 bases of the junction unmatched. The CDR3 protein is CSARDSVAGNQETQYF. The CDR3 DNA follows: TGCAGTGCTAGAGATTCGGTAGCGGGGAACCAAGAGACCCAGTACTTC.

This clonotype was seen ten or more times. V and J are TRBV20-1 and TRBJ2-1; no definite D call. The CDR3 totals 11 residues. CDR1 is DFQATT and CDR2 is SNEGSKA in the germline V gene (reference sequence). The V end lost 4 bases, the J end lost 9 bases, and 10 bases lay between the germline ends. CDR3 in DNA: TGCAGTGCTATAGGAGAGAGTGAGCAGTTCTTC. It encodes CSAIGESEQFF.

This clonotype was counted only a few times. The rearrangement uses TRBV12-3 or TRBV12-4 and TRBJ2-2; no definite D call. Trimming removed 5 bases from V and 4 bases from J, with 8 bases in between. CDR3 size: 13 residues. CDR3 amino acids: CASSSRITGELFF. The CDR3 nucleotides are TGTGCCAGCAGTAGTCGGATCACCGGGGAGCTGTTTTTT.

V usage is TRBV2 and J usage is TRBJ1-3, with D possibly being TRBD1 (6 bases). The CDR3 has 14 residues. Deletions cut 8 bases from V and 7 bases from J, with 18 bases between. Germline-derived CDR1 and CDR2 are SNHLY and FYNNEI. DNA for the CDR3: TGTGCCAGCTCTGGGCGGGCCGACAGGAACACCATATATTTT. Amino acid sequence: CASSGRADRNTIYF.

V and J are TRBV5-5 and TRBJ2-3; 11 positions agree with TRBD2. V shed 3 bases and J 1 base; nucleotides not matched to a gene: 10. Looked up from germline, CDR1 is SGHKS and CDR2 is YYEKEE (reference sequence). The CDR3 is 18 residues long. CDR3 loop: CASSSLGTSGPGTDTQYF. The CDR3 DNA is TGTGCCAGCAGCTCTTTAGGGACTAGCGGCCCCGGCACAGATACGCAGTATTTT.

This clonotype appeared many times. J is TRBJ2-7 and V is TRBV20-1; D is unresolved. CDR1 and CDR2 (germline): DFQATT, SNEGSKA (reference sequence). The germline V and J ends were trimmed by 6 bases and 9 bases, with 21 bases remaining between them. This CDR3 is 13 amino acids long. CDR3 nucleotide sequence: TGCAGTGCCCCCCGCCGGCTCCCAGAAGGGCAGTACTTC. Translation: CSAPRRLPEGQYF.

CDR3 in amino acids: CASSFSQGSNQPQHF. CDR3 coding DNA: TGTGCCAGCAGTTTTTCACAGGGCAGCAATCAGCCCCAGCATTTT. The genes are TRBV12-3 or TRBV12-4 and TRBJ1-5, with a weak D call TRBD1 (6 bases). This CDR3 spans 15 amino acids. Trimming left V 3 bases short and J 1 base short, with 10 bases between.

This clonotype has more than one count but fewer than ten. This chain joins TRBV10-3 and TRBJ2-7; 8 bases are shared with TRBD2. Germline CDR1 and CDR2: ENHRY and SYGVKD. With 2 bases clipped from V and 9 bases from J, the junction kept 12 bases outside the gene matches. The CDR3 loop spans 15 amino acids. The CDR3 region has the DNA TGTGCCATCAGTGAGATGGCTAGCGGGCGGCAGGGGCAGTACTTC. Amino acid sequence: CAISEMASGRQGQYF.

In this sample, this clonotype turned up a few times. V usage is TRBV5-1 and J usage is TRBJ2-3; 10 positions match TRBD2. J lost 2 bases, V lost 1 base, and 7 bases had no gene match. Germline CDR1 is SGHRS and CDR2 is YFSETQ. The CDR3 totals 17 residues. CDR3 region: CASSLSGTSDITDTQYF. The CDR3 nucleotides read TGCGCCAGCAGCTTGTCCGGGACTAGCGATATCACAGATACGCAGTATTTT.

This clonotype was seen only a few times. The V call is TRBV29-1, the J call TRBJ1-1; D perhaps matches TRBD1 (6 bases). Trimming pared 4 bases from V and 0 bases from J, leaving 12 bases between. The CDR3 totals 14 residues. CDR1 SQVTM and CDR2 ANQGSEA come from the germline V gene. Here the CDR3 DNA reads TGCAGCGTTGCTCCCGGGACACTGAACACTGAAGCTTTCTTT. It codes for CSVAPGTLNTEAFF.

The V and J genes are TRBV20-1 and TRBJ2-3; TRBD2 matches at 8 bases. CDR3 length equals 17 residues. Trimming cost V 0 bases and J 0 bases; bases outside gene matches: 8. Germline CDR1 and CDR2: DFQATT and SNEGSKA (reference sequence). CDR3 amino acids: CSARDPQGTSSTDTQYF. CDR3 nucleotide sequence: TGCAGTGCTAGAGATCCCCAAGGGACTAGTAGCACAGATACGCAGTATTTT.

This clonotype has a count of ten or more. The V gene is TRBV7-9, the J gene TRBJ1-4, with TRBD1 matching 8 bases. J lost 8 bases, V lost 6 bases, and 14 bases had no gene match. The CDR3 is made up of 16 amino acids. Per the germline V gene, CDR1 is SEHNR and CDR2 is FQNEAQ (reference sequence). The CDR3 protein is CASRLEPGTGGEKLFF. The CDR3 region has the DNA TGTGCCAGCAGGCTTGAACCGGGGACAGGCGGCGAAAAACTGTTTTTT.

This sequence joins TRBV5-4 and TRBJ2-5; the match to TRBD1 covers 8 bases. In germline, CDR1 is SGHNT, CDR2 YYREEE (reference sequence). There are 14 residues in the CDR3. The trim removed 4 bases at V and 2 bases at J, leaving 4 bases unmatched. CDR3 loop: CASSTDRGQETQYF. For the CDR3, the DNA is TGTGCCAGCAGCACTGACAGGGGACAAGAGACCCAGTACTTC.

This chain connects TRBV27 to TRBJ2-3; no clear D gene. The CDR3 has 14 residues. V lost 5 bases and J 2 bases, leaving 11 bases between the germline ends. Germline V gene lookup returns CDR1 MNHEY and CDR2 SMNVEV (reference sequence). The CDR3 reads CASSPLGPTDTQYF. DNA of the CDR3: TGTGCCAGCAGTCCCCTAGGTCCCACAGATACGCAGTATTTT.

The rearrangement joins TRBV6-2 or TRBV6-3 to TRBJ1-5, with 7 nucleotides matching TRBD1. Germline V gene sequence: CDR1 MNHEY, CDR2 SVGEGT. Trimming took 5 bases from V and 3 from J; bases not matched to a gene: 7. This CDR3 has 15 amino acids. CDR3 DNA sequence: TGTGCCAGCAGTCTCGGGACAGACATCAATCAGCCCCAGCATTTT. Amino acid sequence: CASSLGTDINQPQHF.

The chain recombines TRBV20-1 with TRBJ2-2; 11 bases agree with TRBD2. The CDR3 runs 17 residues. The trim removed 5 bases at V and 7 bases at J, leaving 15 bases unmatched. Germline lookup yields CDR1 DFQATT and CDR2 SNEGSKA (reference sequence). CDR3 coding DNA: TGCAGTGCTTCGTTAGGACTAGCGGGCAGGAACGGCGGGGAGCTGTTTTTT. It is translated as CSASLGLAGRNGGELFF.

This clonotype was seen ten or more times. This chain connects TRBV15 to TRBJ2-1; D is possibly TRBD2 (5 bases). Germline-derived CDR1 and CDR2 are LNHNV and YYDKDF (reference sequence). The V gene lost 0 bases and the J gene lost 5 bases, with 11 bases spanning the gap. The CDR3 consists of 15 residues. The CDR3 sequence is CATSRDHGGHNEQFF. Here the CDR3 DNA reads TGTGCCACCAGCAGAGATCACGGAGGTCACAATGAGCAGTTCTTC.

This sequence joins TRBV5-5 and TRBJ1-4; D perhaps matches TRBD1 (5 bases). The CDR3 length is 16 residues. V was trimmed by 0 bases and J by 4 bases, leaving 13 bases between them. Germline assignment: CDR1 SGHKS and CDR2 YYEKEE (reference sequence). Written as DNA, the CDR3 is TGTGCCAGCAGCTTGGAGAGGGACCGCTTTAATGAAAAACTGTTTTTT. Encoded protein: CASSLERDRFNEKLFF.

The sample holds a few counts of this clonotype. The genes are TRBV29-1 and TRBJ2-2; D remains unclear. CDR3 length: 14 residues. Between the trimmed V and J ends, which lost 4 bases and 4 bases, there was a span of 13 bases. Per the germline V gene, CDR1 is SQVTM and CDR2 is ANQGSEA. CDR3 protein: CSVVVGWGTGELFF. For the CDR3, the DNA is TGCAGCGTTGTGGTGGGATGGGGCACCGGGGAGCTGTTTTTT.